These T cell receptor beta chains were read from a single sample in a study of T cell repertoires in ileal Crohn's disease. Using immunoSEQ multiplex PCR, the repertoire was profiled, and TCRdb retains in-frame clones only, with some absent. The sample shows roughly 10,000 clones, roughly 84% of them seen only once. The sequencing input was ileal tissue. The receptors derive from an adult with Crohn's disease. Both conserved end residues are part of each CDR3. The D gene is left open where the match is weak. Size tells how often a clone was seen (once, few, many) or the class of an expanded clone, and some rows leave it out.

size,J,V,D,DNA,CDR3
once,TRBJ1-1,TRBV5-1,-,TGCGCCAGCAGCTTGGGAAGGCCTCCCGCTTTCTTT,CASSLGRPPAFF
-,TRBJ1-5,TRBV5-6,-,TGTGCCAGCAGCTTGGGCAGGGCGAATCAGCCCCAGCATTTT,CASSLGRANQPQHF
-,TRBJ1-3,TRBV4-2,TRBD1,TGTGCCAGCAGCCAAGGGCGGGACAGGGAGAGGCACACCATATATTTT,CASSQGRDRERHTIYF
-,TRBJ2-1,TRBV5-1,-,TGCGCCAGCAGCCCGGAGGGTTGGGATGAGCAGTTCTTC,CASSPEGWDEQFF
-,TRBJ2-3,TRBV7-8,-,TGTGCCAGCAGCCGCCAAGATGGGACAGATACGCAGTATTTT,CASSRQDGTDTQYF
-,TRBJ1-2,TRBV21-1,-,TGTGCCAGCAGCACTGGACCAAACCTACTCCCCCATGGCTACACCTTC,CASSTGPNLLPHGYTF
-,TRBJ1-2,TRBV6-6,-,TGTGCCAGCAGTTCCCGACGGGGGGCGGAGTATGGCTACACCTTC,CASSSRRGAEYGYTF
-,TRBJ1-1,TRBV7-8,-,TGTGCCAGCAGCTTAATCCCCGACTCTCTTGGGAACACTGAAGCTTTCTTT,CASSLIPDSLGNTEAFF
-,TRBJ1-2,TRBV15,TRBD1,TGTGCCACCAGCTCCTCCGGGACAGGGGATGGCTACACCTTC,CATSSSGTGDGYTF
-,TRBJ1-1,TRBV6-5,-,TGTGCCAGCAGTTACAGTAACAGCCAGAACACTGAAGCTTTCTTT,CASSYSNSQNTEAFF
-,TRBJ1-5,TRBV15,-,TGTGCCACCAGCGGGGATTATAGCAATCAGCCCCAGCATTTT,CATSGDYSNQPQHF
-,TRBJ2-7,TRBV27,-,TGTGCCAGCAGTTTTGTGAATAGCTGGCACGAGCAGTACTTC,CASSFVNSWHEQYF
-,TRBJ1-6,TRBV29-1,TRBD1,TGCAGCGCTCAGACAGGGGACAGTTCACCCCTCCACTTT,CSAQTGDSSPLHF
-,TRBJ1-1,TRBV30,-,TGTGCCTGGAGTGCATCGACAGGTTTCATAACTGAAGCTTTCTTT,CAWSASTGFITEAFF
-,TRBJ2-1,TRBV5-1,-,TGCGCCAGCAACAGGGATTACAATGAGCAGTTCTTC,CASNRDYNEQFF
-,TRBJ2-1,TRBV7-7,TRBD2,TGTGCCAGCAGCTCGGGACTAGCGGGGCCTGAGCAGTTCTTC,CASSSGLAGPEQFF
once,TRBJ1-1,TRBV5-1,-,TGCGCCAGCAGCGGGGGGGACCTGACAGGCACTGAAGCTTTCTTT,CASSGGDLTGTEAFF
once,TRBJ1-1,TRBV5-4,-,TGTGCCAGCAGCACTGGGACCACCCAGAAGGCTTTCTTT,CASSTGTTQKAFF
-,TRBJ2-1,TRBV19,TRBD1,TGTGCCAGTAGTATGACAGGGGGCCTTTACAATGAGCAGTTCTTC,CASSMTGGLYNEQFF
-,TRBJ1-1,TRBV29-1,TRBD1,TGCAGCGTTGGGACAGGTTACACTGAAGCTTTCTTT,CSVGTGYTEAFF
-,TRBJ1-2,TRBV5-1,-,TGCGCCAGCAGCTTGGACTCTGGGTCCCCGCGGGACTATGGCTACACCTTC,CASSLDSGSPRDYGYTF
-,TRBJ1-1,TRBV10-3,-,TGTGCCATCAGTGGAGGATCGAATACTGAAGCTTTCTTT,CAISGGSNTEAFF
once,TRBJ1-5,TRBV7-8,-,TGTGCCAGCAGCTTAGATTCAGGGGTGAATCAGCCCCAGCATTTT,CASSLDSGVNQPQHF
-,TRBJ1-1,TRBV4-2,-,TGTGCCAGCAGCCAGGAATTGATTCAGGGAGGCACTGAAGCTTTCTTT,CASSQELIQGGTEAFF